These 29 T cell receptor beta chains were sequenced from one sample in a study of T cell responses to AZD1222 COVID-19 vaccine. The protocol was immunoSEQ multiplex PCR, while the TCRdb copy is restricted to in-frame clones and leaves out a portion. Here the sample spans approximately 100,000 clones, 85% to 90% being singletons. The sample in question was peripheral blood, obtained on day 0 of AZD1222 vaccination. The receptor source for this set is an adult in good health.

In DNA form, the CDR3 reads TGTGCCAGCAGTCGGGGGGAGTACGGCTACACCTTC. It encodes CASSRGEYGYTF. This chain joins TRBV3-1 (or the pseudogene TRBV3-2) and TRBJ1-2, with TRBD1 as a possible D gene (5 bases). The CDR3 consists of 12 residues. The germline V and J ends were trimmed by 6 bases and 8 bases, with 13 bases remaining between them. Germline V lookup: CDR1 LGHDT, CDR2 YNNKEL (reference sequence).

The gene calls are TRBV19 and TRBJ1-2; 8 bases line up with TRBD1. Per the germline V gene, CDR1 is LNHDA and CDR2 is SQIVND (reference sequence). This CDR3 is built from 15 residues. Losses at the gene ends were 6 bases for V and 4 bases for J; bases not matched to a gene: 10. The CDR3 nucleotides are TGTGCCAGTAGGCCCCAACGTCAGGGGGCCTATGGCTACACCTTC. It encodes CASRPQRQGAYGYTF.

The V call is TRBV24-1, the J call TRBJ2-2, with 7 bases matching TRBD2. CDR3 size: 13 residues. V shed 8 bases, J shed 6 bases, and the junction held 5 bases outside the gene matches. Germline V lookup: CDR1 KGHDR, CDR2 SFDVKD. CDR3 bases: TGTGCCACCACCCCGGGAGGTGCCGGGGAGCTGTTTTTT. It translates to CATTPGGAGELFF.

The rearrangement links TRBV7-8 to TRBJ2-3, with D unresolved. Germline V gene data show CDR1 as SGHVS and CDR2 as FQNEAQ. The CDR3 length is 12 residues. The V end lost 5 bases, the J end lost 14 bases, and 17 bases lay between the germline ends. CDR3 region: CASSPGARTTYF. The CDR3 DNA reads TGTGCCAGCAGCCCTGGAGCCCGAACCACGTATTTT.

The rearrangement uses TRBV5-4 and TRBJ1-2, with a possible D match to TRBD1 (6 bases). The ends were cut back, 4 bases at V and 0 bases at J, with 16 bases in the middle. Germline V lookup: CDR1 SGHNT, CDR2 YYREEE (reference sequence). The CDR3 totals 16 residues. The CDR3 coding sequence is TGTGCCAGCAGCCGGTACCTCAGGGGAACTAACTATGGCTACACCTTC. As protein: CASSRYLRGTNYGYTF.

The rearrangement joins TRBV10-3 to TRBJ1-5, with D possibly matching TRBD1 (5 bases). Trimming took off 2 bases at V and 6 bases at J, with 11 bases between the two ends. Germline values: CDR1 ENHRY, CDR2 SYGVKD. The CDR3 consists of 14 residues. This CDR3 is CAISEQIGVQPQHF. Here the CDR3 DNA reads TGTGCCATCAGTGAGCAGATAGGGGTTCAGCCCCAGCATTTT.

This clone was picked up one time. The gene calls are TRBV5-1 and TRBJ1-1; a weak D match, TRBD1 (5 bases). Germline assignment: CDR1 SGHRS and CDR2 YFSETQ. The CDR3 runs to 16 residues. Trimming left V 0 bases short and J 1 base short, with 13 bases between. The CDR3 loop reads CASSLDVGDSNTEAFF. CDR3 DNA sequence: TGCGCCAGCAGCTTGGACGTGGGGGACTCGAACACTGAAGCTTTCTTT.

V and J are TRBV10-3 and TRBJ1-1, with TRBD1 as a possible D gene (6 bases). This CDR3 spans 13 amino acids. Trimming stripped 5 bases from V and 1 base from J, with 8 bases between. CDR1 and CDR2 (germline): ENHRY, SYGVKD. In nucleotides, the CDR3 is TGTGCCATCAGTCCACAGGGGAACACTGAAGCTTTCTTT. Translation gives CAISPQGNTEAFF.

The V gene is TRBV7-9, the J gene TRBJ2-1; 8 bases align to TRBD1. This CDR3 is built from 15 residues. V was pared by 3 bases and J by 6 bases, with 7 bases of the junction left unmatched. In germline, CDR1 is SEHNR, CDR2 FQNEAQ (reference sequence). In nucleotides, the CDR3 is TGTGCCAGCAGCTTCGCGACAGGGGCCATCAATGAGCAGTTCTTC. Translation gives CASSFATGAINEQFF.

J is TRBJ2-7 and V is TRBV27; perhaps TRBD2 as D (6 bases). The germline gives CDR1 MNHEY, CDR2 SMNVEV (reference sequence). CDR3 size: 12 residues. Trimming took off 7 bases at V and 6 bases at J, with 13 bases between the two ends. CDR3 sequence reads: CASMRAGGEQYF. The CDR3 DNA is TGTGCCAGCATGCGGGCCGGGGGCGAGCAGTACTTC.

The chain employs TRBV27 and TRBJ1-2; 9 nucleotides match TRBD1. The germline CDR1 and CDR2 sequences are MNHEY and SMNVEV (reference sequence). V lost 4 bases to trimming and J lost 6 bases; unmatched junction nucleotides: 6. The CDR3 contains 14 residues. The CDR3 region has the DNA TGTGCCAGCAGTTCGTTAGACAGGGGGGATGGCTACACCTTC. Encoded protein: CASSSLDRGDGYTF.

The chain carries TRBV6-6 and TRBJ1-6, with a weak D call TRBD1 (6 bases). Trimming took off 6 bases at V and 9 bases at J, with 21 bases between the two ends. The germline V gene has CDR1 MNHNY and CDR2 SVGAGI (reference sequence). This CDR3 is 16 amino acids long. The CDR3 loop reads CASSLGLGRGSSPLHF. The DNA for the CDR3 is TGTGCCAGCAGCCTAGGGTTGGGCAGGGGATCTTCACCCCTCCACTTT.

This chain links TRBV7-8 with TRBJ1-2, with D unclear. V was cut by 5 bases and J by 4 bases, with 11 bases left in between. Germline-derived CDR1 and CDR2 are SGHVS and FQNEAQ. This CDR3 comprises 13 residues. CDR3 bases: TGTGCCAGCAGCCACAATGAGCGCTATGGCTACACCTTC. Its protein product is CASSHNERYGYTF.

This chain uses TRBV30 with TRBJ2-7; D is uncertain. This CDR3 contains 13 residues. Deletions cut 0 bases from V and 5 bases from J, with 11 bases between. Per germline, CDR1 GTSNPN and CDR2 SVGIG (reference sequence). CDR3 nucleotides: TGTGCCTGGAGTGTACGGTTTCGCGACGAGCAGTACTTC. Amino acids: CAWSVRFRDEQYF.

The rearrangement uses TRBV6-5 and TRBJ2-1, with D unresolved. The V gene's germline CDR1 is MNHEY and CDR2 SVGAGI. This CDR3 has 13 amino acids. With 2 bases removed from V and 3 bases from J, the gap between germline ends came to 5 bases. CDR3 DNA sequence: TGTGCCAGCAGTTACCTCGACTACAATGAGCAGTTCTTC. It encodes CASSYLDYNEQFF.

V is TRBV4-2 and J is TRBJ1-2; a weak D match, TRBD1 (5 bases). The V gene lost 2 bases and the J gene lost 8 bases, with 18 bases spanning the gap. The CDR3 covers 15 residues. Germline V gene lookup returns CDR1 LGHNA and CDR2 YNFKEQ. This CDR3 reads CASSQPTGSRRGYTF. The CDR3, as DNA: TGTGCCAGCAGCCAACCTACAGGATCCCGACGGGGCTACACCTTC.

The DNA for the CDR3 is TGTGCCAGCCGAGTTGGGACCCGAAATGAAAAACTGTTTTTT. This sequence encodes CASRVGTRNEKLFF. J is TRBJ1-4 and V is TRBV27; maybe TRBD1 (5 bases). V dropped 8 bases and J dropped 5 bases, with 15 bases sitting between them. Looked up from germline, CDR1 is MNHEY and CDR2 is SMNVEV (reference sequence). The CDR3 spans 14 residues.

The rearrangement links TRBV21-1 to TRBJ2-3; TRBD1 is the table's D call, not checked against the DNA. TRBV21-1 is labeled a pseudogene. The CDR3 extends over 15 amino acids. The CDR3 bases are TGTGCCAGCAGCTGTAGACCAGGGGGGTTTGTTACGCAGTATTTT. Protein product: CASSCRPGGFVTQYF.

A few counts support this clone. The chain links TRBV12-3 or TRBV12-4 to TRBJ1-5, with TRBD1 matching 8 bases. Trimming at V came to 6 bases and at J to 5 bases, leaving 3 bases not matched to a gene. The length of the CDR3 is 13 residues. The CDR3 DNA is TGTGCCAGCAGCCCGGACAGGGATCAGCCCCAGCATTTT. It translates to CASSPDRDQPQHF.

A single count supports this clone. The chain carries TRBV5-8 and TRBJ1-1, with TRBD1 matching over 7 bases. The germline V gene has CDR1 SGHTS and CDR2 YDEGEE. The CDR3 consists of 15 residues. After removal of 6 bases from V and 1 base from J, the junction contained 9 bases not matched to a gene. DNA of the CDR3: TGTGCCAGCAACCTCCTTACAGGGGAGAACACTGAAGCTTTCTTT. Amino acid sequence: CASNLLTGENTEAFF.

The CDR3 nucleotides read TGTGCCAGCAGCTTAAGCGGGTCAAGTTGGGATACGCAGTATTTT. Protein sequence: CASSLSGSSWDTQYF. The J gene is TRBJ2-3, the V gene TRBV7-2, with D possibly being TRBD2 (6 bases). Germline V lookup: CDR1 SGHTA, CDR2 FQGNSA. The CDR3 spans 15 residues. V lost 2 bases to trimming and J lost 6 bases, with 15 bases between them.

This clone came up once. In nucleotides, the CDR3 is TGTGCCAGCAGTCTACTACAGAGCGTGTATGGCTACACCTTC. It yields the protein CASSLLQSVYGYTF. This rearrangement joins TRBV6-6 to TRBJ1-2, with D hard to call. The length of the CDR3 is 14 residues. Germline CDR1 MNHNY, CDR2 SVGAGI (reference sequence). V lost 5 bases, J lost 5 bases, and 15 bases lay in between.

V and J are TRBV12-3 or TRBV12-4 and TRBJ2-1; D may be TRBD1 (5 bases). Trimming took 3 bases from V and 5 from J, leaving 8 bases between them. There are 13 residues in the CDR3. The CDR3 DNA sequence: TGTGCCAGCAGTTTGGGGCGGCACAATGAGCAGTTCTTC. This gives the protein CASSLGRHNEQFF.

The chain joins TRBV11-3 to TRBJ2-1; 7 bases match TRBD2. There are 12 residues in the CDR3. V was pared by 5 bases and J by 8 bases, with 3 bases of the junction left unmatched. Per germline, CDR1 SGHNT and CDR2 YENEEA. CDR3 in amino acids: CASSKTSDEQFF. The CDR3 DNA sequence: TGTGCCAGCAGCAAAACTAGCGATGAGCAGTTCTTC. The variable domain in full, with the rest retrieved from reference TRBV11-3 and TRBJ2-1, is EAGVVQSPRYKIIEKKQPVAFWCNPISGHNTLYWYLQNLGQGPELLIRYENEEAVDDSQLPKDRFSAERLKGVDSTLKIQPAELGDSAVYLCASSKTSDEQFFGPGTRLTVL.

CDR3 residues: CASSIRLDVANEQFF. In DNA, the CDR3 is TGTGCCAGTAGTATTAGGTTAGATGTAGCCAATGAGCAGTTCTTC. This chain connects TRBV19 to TRBJ2-1, with unresolved D. Germline-derived CDR1 and CDR2 are LNHDA and SQIVND (reference sequence). The CDR3 totals 15 residues. V was pared by 3 bases and J by 6 bases, with 15 bases between.

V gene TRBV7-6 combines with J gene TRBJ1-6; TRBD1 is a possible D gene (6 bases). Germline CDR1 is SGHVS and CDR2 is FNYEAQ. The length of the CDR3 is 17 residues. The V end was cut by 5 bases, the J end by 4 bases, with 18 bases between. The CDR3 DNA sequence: TGTGCCAGCAGCCCCCTCGGTGGAGGGGGATATAATTCACCCCTCCACTTT. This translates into CASSPLGGGGYNSPLHF.

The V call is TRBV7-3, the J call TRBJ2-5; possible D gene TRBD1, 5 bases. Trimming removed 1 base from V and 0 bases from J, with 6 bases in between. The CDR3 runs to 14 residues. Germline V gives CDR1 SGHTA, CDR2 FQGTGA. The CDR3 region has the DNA TGTGCCAGCAGCTTAAGGGGCAACCAAGAGACCCAGTACTTC. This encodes CASSLRGNQETQYF.

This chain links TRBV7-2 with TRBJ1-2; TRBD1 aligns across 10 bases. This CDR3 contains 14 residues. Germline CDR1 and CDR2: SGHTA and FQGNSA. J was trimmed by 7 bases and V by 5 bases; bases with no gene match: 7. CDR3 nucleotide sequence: TGTGCCAGCAGCACCGGGACAGGGGTCAGTGGCTACACCTTC. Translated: CASSTGTGVSGYTF.

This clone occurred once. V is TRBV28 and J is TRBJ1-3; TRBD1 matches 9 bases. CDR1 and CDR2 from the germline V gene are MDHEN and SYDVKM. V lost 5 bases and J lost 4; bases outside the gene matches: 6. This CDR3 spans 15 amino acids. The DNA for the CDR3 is TGTGCCAGCAGTCGACTGGGACAGGGAGGAAACACCATATATTTT. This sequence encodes CASSRLGQGGNTIYF. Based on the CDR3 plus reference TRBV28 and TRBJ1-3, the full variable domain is DVKVTQSSRYLVKRTGEKVFLECVQDMDHENMFWYRQDPGLGLRLIYFSYDVKMKEKGDIPEGYSVSREKKERFSLILESASTNQTSMYLCASSRLGQGGNTIYFGEGSWLTVV.